The clone carrying this T cell receptor beta chain showed up just a few times. Its antigen is currently unknown. The investigators reverse transcribed all of the isolated RNA, so they sequenced expressed TCRB transcripts. Sequenced by immunoSEQ multiplex PCR; TCRdb stores in-frame clones only, minus some. In the table there are hundreds of thousands of clones, around 10% of which are singletons. The data are from a study of beta chain features in type 1 diabetes. Turning to the study itself: Comparable age, gender and cell yields were observed in patients relative to healthy donors.

Each of the CD4+ naive, central memory, regulatory and stem cell-like memory populations was sorted via CD45RO/CCR7/CD25/CD127/CD95/CD27. CDR3 size: 15 residues. The V and J ends lost 4 bases and 0 bases respectively, with 14 bases between them. CDR1 is SGDLS and CDR2 is YYNGEE in the germline V gene. The study's findings and limits: High TCR expression in some cells could lead to their over-representation in cDNA sequencing.

The TCR originated in a young woman in good health. The sequenced sample consisted of naive CD4+ T cells from blood. This chain links TRBV9 with TRBJ2-7, with a tentative D call TRBD1 (6 bases). CDR3: CASSPRTESSYEQYF. The CDR3 DNA sequence: TGTGCCAGCAGCCCCAGGACAGAGAGCTCCTACGAGCAGTACTTC.